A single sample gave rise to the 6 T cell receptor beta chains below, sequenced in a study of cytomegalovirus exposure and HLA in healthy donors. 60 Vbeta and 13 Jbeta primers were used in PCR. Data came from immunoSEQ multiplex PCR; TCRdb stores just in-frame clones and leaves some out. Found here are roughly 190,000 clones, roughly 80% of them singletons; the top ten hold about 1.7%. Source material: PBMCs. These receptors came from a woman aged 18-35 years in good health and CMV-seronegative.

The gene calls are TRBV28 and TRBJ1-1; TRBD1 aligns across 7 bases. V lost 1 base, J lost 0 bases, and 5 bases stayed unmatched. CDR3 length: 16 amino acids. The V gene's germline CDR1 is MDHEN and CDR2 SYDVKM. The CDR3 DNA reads TGTGCCAGCAGTTTATCTAACAGGGGAATGAACACTGAAGCTTTCTTT. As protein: CASSLSNRGMNTEAFF.

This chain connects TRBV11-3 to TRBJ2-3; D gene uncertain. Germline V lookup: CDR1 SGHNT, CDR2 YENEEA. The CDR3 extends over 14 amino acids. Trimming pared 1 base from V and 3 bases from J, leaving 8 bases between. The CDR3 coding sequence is TGTGCCAGCAGCTTAGCCTACAGTACAGATACGCAGTATTTT. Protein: CASSLAYSTDTQYF.

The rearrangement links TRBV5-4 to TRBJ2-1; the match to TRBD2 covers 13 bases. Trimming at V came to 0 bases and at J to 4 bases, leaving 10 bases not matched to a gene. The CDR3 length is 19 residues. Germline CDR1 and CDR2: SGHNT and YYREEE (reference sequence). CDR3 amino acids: CASSLVRGLAGAGYNEQFF. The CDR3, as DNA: TGTGCCAGCAGCTTGGTCCGAGGACTAGCGGGAGCAGGTTACAATGAGCAGTTCTTC.

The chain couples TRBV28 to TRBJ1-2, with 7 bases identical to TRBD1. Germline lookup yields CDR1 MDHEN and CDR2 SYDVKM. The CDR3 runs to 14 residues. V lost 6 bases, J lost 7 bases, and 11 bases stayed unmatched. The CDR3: CASSPTGMGCGYTF. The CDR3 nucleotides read TGTGCCAGCAGCCCGACAGGGATGGGTTGTGGCTACACCTTC.

CDR3 nucleotides: TGTGCCAGCAGCCACGGGTTGGACAGTTTCAATGAGCAGTTCTTC. Translating gives CASSHGLDSFNEQFF. This chain connects TRBV9 to TRBJ2-1; a possible D gene is TRBD1 (6 bases). Trimming cost V 4 bases and J 6 bases, with 17 bases left between them. The CDR3 spans 15 residues. Per germline, CDR1 SGDLS and CDR2 YYNGEE.

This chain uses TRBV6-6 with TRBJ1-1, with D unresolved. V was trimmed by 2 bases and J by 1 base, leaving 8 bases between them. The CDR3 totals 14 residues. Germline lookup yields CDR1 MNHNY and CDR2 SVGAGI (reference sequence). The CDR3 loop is CASSYLAGNTEAFF. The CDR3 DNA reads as TGTGCCAGCAGTTACCTGGCAGGGAACACTGAAGCTTTCTTT.